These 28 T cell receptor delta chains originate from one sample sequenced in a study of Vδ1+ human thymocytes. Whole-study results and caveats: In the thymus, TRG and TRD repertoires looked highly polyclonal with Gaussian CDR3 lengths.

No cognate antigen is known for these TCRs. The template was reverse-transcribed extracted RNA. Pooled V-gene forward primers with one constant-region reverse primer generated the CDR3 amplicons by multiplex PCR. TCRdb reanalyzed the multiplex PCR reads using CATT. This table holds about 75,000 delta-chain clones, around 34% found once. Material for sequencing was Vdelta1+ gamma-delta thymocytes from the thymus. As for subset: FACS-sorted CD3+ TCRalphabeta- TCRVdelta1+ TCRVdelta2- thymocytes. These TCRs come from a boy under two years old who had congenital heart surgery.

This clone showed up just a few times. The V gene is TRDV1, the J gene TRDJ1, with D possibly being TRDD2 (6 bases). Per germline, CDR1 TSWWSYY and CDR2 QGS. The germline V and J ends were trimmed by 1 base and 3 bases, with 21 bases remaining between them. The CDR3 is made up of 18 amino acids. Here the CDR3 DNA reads TGTGCTCTTGGGGAACCACCTTCCCCTGGTGTGGGATCCGATAAACTCATCTTT. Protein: CALGEPPSPGVGSDKLIF.

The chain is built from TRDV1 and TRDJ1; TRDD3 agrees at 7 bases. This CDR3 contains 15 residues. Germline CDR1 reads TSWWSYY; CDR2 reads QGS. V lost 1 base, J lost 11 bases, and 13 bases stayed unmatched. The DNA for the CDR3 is TGTGCTCTTGGGGAACCCCAAAGGTACTGGGGTCGGCTCATCTTT. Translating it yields CALGEPQRYWGRLIF.

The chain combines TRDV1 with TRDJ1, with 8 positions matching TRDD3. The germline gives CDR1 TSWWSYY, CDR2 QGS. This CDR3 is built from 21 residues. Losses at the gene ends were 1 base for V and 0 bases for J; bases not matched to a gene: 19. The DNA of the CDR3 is TGTGCTCTTGGGGAACGGGGTCCGACAATCTTCCTGGGGGAGTACACCGATAAACTCATCTTT. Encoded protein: CALGERGPTIFLGEYTDKLIF.

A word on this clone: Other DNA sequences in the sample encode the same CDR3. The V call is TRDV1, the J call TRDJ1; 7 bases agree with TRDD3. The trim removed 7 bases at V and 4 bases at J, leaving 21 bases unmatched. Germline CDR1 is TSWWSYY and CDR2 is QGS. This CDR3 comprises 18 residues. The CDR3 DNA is TGTGCTCTTGTACCTACGATTTATGGGGGACCCCGTTTCGATAAACTCATCTTT. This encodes CALVPTIYGGPRFDKLIF.

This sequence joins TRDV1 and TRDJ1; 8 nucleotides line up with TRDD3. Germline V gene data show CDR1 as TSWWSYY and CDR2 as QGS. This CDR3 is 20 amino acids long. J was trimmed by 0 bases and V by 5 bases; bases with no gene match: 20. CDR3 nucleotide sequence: TGTGCTCTTGGGTTTCCCACACCCGTGGTGGGGGATCTGTACACCGATAAACTCATCTTT. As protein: CALGFPTPVVGDLYTDKLIF.

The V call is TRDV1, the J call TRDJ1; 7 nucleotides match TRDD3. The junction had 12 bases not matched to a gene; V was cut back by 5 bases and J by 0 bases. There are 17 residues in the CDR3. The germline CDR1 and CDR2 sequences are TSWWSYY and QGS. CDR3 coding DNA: TGTGCTCTTGGGATTCACTACTGGGGATTCTACACCGATAAACTCATCTTT. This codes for CALGIHYWGFYTDKLIF.

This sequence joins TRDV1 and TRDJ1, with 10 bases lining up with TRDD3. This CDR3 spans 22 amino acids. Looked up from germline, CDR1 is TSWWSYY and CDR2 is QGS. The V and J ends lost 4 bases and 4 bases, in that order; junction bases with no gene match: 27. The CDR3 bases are TGTGCTCTTGGGGCTCTCTTCCCACCAAGAGGGGCAACGCTGGGGGATATCGATAAACTCATCTTT. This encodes CALGALFPPRGATLGDIDKLIF.

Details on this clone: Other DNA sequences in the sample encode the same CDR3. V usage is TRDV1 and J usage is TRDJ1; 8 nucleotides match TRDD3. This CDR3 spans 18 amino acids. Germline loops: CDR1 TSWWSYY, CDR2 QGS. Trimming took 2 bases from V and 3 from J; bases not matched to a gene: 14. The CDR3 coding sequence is TGTGCTCTTGGGGAAGTCGATGGTGGATACTGGGGGGCCGATAAACTCATCTTT. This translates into CALGEVDGGYWGADKLIF.

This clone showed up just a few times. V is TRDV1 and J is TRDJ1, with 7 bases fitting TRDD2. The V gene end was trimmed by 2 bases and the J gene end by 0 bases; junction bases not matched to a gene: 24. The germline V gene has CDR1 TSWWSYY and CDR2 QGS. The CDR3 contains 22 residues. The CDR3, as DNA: TGTGCTCTTGGGGAAGTGGTTTCCTACGTCCCGGGGCTCCGAGCGTACACCGATAAACTCATCTTT. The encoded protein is CALGEVVSYVPGLRAYTDKLIF.

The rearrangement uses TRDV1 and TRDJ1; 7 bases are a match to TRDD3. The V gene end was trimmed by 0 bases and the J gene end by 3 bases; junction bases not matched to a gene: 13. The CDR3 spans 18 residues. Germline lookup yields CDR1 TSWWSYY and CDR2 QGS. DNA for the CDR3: TGTGCTCTTGGGGAACTGTCCCCCCTCTGGGGGCCGTCCGATAAACTCATCTTT. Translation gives CALGELSPLWGPSDKLIF.

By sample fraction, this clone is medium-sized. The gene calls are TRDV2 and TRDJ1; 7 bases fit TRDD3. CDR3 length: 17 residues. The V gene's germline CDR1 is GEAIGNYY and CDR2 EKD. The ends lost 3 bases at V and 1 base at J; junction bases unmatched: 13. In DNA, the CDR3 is TGTGCCTGTGACCTTACTGGGGATCCTAGGGCCACCGATAAACTCATCTTT. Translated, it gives CACDLTGDPRATDKLIF.

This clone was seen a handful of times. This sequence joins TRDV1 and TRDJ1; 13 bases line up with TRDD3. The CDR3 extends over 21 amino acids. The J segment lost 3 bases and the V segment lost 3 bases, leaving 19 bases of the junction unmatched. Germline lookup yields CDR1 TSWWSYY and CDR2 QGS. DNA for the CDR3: TGTGCTCTTGGGGACGGACCCCCTAACGTACTGGGGGATACGCGAGCCGATAAACTCATCTTT. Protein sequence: CALGDGPPNVLGDTRADKLIF.

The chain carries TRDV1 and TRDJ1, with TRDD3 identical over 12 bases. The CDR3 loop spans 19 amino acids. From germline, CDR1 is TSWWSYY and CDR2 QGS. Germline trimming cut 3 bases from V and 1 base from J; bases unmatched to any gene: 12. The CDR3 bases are TGTGCTCTTGGGGATCTGAACCTCTGGGGGATACGGGGCACCGATAAACTCATCTTT. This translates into CALGDLNLWGIRGTDKLIF.

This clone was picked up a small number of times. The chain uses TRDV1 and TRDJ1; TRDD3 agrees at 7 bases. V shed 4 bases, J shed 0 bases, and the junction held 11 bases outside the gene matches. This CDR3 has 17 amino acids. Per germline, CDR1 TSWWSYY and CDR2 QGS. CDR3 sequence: CALGAAVTGDHTDKLIF. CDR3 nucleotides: TGTGCTCTTGGGGCGGCCGTAACTGGGGATCACACCGATAAACTCATCTTT.

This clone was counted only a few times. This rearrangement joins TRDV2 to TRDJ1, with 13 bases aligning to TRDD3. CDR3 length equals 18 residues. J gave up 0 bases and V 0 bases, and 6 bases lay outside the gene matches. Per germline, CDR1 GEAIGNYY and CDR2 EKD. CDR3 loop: CACDTSTGGYVYTDKLIF. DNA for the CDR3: TGTGCCTGTGACACCAGTACTGGGGGATACGTATACACCGATAAACTCATCTTT.

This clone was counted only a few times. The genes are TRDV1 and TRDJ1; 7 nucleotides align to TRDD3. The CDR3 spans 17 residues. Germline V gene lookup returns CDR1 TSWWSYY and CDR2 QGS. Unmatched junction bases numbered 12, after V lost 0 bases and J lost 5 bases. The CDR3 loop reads CALGELTVFTGEDKLIF. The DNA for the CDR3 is TGTGCTCTTGGGGAACTGACGGTGTTCACTGGGGAAGATAAACTCATCTTT.

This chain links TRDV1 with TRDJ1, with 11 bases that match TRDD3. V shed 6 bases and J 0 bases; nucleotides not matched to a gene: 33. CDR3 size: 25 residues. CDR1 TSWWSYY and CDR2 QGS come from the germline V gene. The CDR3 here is CALGLYGSLPTFVLGDIGYTDKLIF. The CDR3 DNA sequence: TGTGCTCTTGGCCTTTATGGGAGTCTTCCTACGTTTGTACTGGGGGATATCGGGTACACCGATAAACTCATCTTT.

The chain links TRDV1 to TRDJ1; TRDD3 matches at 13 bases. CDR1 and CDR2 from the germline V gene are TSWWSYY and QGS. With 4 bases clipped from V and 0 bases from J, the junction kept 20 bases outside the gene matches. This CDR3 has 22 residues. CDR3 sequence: CALGGTSSDWGIRPLYTDKLIF. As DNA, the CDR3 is TGTGCTCTTGGGGGAACCTCCTCCGACTGGGGGATACGCCCCTTGTACACCGATAAACTCATCTTT.

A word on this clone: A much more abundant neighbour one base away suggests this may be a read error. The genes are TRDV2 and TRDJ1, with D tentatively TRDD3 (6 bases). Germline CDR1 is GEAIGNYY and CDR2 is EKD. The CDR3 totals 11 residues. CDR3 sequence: CAGGSTDTLIF. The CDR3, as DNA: TGTGCTGGGGGCTCAACCGATACACTCATCTTT.

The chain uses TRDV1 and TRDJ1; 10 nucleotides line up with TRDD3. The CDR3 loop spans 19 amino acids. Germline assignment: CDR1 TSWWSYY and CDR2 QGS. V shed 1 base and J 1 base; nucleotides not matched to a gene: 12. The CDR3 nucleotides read TGTGCTCTTGGGGAACCTGGTGCTGGGGGATATTCGGGCACCGATAAACTCATCTTT. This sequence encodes CALGEPGAGGYSGTDKLIF.

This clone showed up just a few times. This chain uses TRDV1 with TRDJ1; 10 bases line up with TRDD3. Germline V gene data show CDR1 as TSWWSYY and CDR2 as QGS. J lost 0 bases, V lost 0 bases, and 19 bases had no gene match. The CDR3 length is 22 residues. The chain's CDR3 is CALGELLSKVLGDGMYTDKLIF. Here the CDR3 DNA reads TGTGCTCTTGGGGAACTTCTTTCCAAGGTACTGGGGGATGGGATGTACACCGATAAACTCATCTTT.

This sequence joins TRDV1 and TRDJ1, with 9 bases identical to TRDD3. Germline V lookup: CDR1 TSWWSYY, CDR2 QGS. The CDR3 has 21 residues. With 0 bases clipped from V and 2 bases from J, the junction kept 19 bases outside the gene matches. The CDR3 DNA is TGTGCTCTTGGGGAACTAGACTGTCCCCCCCAGTGTTGGGGGATAACCGATAAACTCATCTTT. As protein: CALGELDCPPQCWGITDKLIF.

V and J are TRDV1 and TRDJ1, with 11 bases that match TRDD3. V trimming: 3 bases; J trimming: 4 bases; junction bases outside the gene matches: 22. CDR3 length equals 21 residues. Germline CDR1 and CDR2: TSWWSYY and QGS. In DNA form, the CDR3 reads TGTGCTCTTGGGGAGTTAATTCTGGGGGATACCCAAGGGCACCAGAACGATAAACTCATCTTT. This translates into CALGELILGDTQGHQNDKLIF.

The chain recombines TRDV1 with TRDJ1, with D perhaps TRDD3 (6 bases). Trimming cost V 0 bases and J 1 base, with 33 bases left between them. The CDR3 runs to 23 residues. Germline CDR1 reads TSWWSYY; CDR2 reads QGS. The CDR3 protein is CALGELGGVYDVGGKKSTDKLIF. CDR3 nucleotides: TGTGCTCTTGGGGAACTAGGGGGGGTCTACGATGTTGGGGGGAAAAAGTCCACCGATAAACTCATCTTT.

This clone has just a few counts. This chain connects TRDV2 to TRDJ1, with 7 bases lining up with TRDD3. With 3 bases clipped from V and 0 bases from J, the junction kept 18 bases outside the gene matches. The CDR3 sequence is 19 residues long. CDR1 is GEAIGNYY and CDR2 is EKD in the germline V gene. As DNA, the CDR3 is TGTGCCTGTGACCTCTCGGAAGGGTACTGGGGATGGTACACCGATAAACTCATCTTT. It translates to CACDLSEGYWGWYTDKLIF.

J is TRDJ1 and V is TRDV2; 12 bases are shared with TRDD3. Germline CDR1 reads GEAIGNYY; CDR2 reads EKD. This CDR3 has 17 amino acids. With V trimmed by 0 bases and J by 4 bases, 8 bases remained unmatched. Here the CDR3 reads CACDTECWGIRYDKLIF. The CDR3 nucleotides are TGTGCCTGTGACACCGAGTGCTGGGGGATACGGTACGATAAACTCATCTTT.

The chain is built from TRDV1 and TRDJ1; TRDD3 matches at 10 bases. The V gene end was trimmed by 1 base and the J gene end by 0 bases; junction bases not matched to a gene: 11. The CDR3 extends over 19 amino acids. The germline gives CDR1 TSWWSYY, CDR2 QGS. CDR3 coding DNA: TGTGCTCTTGGGGAACGAGACCGTACTGGGGGATCCTACACCGATAAACTCATCTTT. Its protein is CALGERDRTGGSYTDKLIF.

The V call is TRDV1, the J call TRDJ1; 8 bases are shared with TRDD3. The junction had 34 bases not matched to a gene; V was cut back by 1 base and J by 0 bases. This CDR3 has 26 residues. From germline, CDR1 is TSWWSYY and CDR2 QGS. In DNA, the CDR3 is TGTGCTCTTGGGGAACGGAAGGCTCTTGTTTTCTCTCCGACTGGGGGCTGTCAGATGAACACCGATAAACTCATCTTT. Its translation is CALGERKALVFSPTGGCQMNTDKLIF.